The source of this T cell receptor beta chain is a study of blood T cell repertoires in COVID-19. Overall study context: PBMCs, B-cell-depleted T cells, or T cells were the source of the cDNA or gDNA that made up the material.

Germline CDR1 is KGHSH and CDR2 is LQKENI. This CDR3 contains 14 residues. V was pared by 0 bases and J by 0 bases, with 5 bases between. As processed by the authors: Amplification of reference gene primers provided the estimated nucleated cell counts. Sequencing was performed with immunoSEQ multiplex PCR; in TCRdb, only in-frame clones are kept and a portion is missing. V and J calls and clone size come straight from that table; D and trimming were deduced from the DNA. The sample carries hundreds of thousands of clones, approximately 88% recorded once. The receptor was isolated from a woman aged 25 to 45 who had recovered from COVID-19. The rearrangement joins TRBV18 to TRBJ1-1, with D uncertain. The sample was peripheral blood. In DNA, the CDR3 is TGTGCCAGCTCACCACCGTTCGTGAACACTGAAGCTTTCTTT. Translation gives CASSPPFVNTEAFF.